The rows below give T cell receptor beta chains drawn from one sample of a study of identical twins. TCRdb used MiXCR to reprocess the 5' RACE reads, holding one entry per CDR3 protein. The data contain around 480,000 distinct CDR3 sequences, roughly an eighth of them seen just once; the ten biggest clones take up 0.8% to 1%. These same records also appear under a second study, on yellow fever vaccine responses in identical twins.

Sequencing was performed on CD4+ T cells sorted from blood. The source is a woman in her late teens or twenties in good health. The CDR3 runs from the conserved cysteine through the conserved F or W. A D gene is named only where the DNA matches it firmly. Size values are once, few and many counts, or a class for expanded clones, and some rows have none.

cdr3_nt cdr3_aa j_call d_call v_call clone_size
TGTGCCACCAGCAGGACTAGCCCCACAGATACGCAGTATTTT CATSRTSPTDTQYF TRBJ2-3 TRBD2 TRBV24-1 .
TGTGCCAGCGGAGAGTTTGGCACAGATACGCAGTATTTT CASGEFGTDTQYF TRBJ2-3 . TRBV12-3/TRBV12-4 few
TGTGCCAGCACCTCTTTGGGGACAGCAATTTACGAGCAGTACTTC CASTSLGTAIYEQYF TRBJ2-7 TRBD1 TRBV7-9 .
TGTGCCGCCCGAGGTAACCTAGCGGGAGGTTTTTACGAGCAGTACTTC CAARGNLAGGFYEQYF TRBJ2-7 TRBD2 TRBV6-2/TRBV6-3 few
TGCAGTGCTAGATCTAGCGGGGGATATACAGAGCAGTACTTC CSARSSGGYTEQYF TRBJ2-7 TRBD2 TRBV20-1 few
TGTGCCAGCAGTTACTCAAGGGTGAAAAACTACGAGCAGTACTTC CASSYSRVKNYEQYF TRBJ2-7 . TRBV6-5 many
TGCAGTGCTAGAGATATCGGGACAGCCCTTACCCTTTATGGCTACACCTTC CSARDIGTALTLYGYTF TRBJ1-2 TRBD1 TRBV20-1 many
TGTGCCATCAGCCCCGAGGACTATGGCTACACCTTC CAISPEDYGYTF TRBJ1-2 . TRBV10-3 few
TGCGCCAGCAGCACCCTACAGGGGGCATATACGCAGTATTTT CASSTLQGAYTQYF TRBJ2-3 TRBD1 TRBV5-1 few
TGTGCCAGCAGCTTAGGCCGCAGGGTGGCCGGGGAGCTGTTTTTT CASSLGRRVAGELFF TRBJ2-2 . TRBV11-1 few
TGTGCCAGCAGCCAGGACAGGGGCCCCTACAATGAGCAGTTCTTC CASSQDRGPYNEQFF TRBJ2-1 TRBD1 TRBV11-3 few
TGCAGTGCTAGAGATATCGGGAGAATCAATGAGCAGTTCTTC CSARDIGRINEQFF TRBJ2-1 . TRBV20-1 .
TGTGCCATCAGTGAGTCGCCCAGGTTAGCTGCCAAAAACATTCAGTACTTC CAISESPRLAAKNIQYF TRBJ2-4 . TRBV10-3 .
TGTGCCAGCAGCGGGACAGGGAGCTCCTACAATGAGCAGTTCTTC CASSGTGSSYNEQFF TRBJ2-1 TRBD1 TRBV7-9 .
TGCAGCGTTGGCGCCAGGGTTGCAACTAATGAAAAACTGTTTTTT CSVGARVATNEKLFF TRBJ1-4 . TRBV29-1 many